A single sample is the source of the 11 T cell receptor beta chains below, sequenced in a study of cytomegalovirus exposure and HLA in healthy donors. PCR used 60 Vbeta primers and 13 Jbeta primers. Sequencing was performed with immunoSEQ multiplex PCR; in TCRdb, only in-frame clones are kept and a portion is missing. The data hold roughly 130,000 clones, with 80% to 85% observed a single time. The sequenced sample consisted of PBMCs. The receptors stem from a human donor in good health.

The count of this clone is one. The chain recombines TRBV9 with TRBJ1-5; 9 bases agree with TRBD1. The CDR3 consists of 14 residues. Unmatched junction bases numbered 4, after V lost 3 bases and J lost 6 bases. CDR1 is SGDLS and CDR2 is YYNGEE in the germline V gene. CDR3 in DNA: TGTGCCAGCAGCGGAACAGGGGGCCTTCAGCCCCAGCATTTT. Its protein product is CASSGTGGLQPQHF.

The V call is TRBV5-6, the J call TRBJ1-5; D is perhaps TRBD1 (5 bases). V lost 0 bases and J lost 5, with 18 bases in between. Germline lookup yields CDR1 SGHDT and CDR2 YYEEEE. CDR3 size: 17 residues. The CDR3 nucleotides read TGTGCCAGCAGCTTGGGGGTTTCAAGGGGTAGTGATCAGCCCCAGCATTTT. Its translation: CASSLGVSRGSDQPQHF.

The CDR3 DNA reads as TGTGCCAGCAGTGAAGTTGTGACAGTTCTCTACGAGCAGTACTTC. This sequence encodes CASSEVVTVLYEQYF. The chain links TRBV6-1 to TRBJ2-7; TRBD1 might be the D (5 bases). Trimming took off 1 base at V and 3 bases at J, with 13 bases between the two ends. Germline V gene sequence: CDR1 MNHNS, CDR2 SASEGT. This CDR3 has 15 amino acids.

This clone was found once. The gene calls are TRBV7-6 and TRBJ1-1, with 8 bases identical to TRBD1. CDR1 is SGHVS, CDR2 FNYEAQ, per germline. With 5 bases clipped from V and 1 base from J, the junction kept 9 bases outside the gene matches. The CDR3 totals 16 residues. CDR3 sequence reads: CASSLTTGGPNTEAFF. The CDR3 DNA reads TGTGCCAGCAGCCTAACAACAGGGGGGCCGAACACTGAAGCTTTCTTT.

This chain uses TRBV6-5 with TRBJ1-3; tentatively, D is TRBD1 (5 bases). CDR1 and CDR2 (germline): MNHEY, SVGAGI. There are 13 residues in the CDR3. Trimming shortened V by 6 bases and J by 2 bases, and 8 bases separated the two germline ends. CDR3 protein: CASRGLPGNTIYF. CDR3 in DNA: TGTGCCAGCAGGGGACTTCCTGGAAACACCATATATTTT.

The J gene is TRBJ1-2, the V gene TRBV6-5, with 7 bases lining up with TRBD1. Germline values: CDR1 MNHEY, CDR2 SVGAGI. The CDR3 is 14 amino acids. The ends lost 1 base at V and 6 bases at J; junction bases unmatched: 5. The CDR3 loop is CASSYYRDSDGYTF. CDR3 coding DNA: TGTGCCAGCAGTTACTACCGGGACAGCGATGGCTACACCTTC.

The CDR3 coding sequence is TGTGCCAGCAGTTTCTATAGGGGAACGAGTGAAGCTTTCTTT. Protein product: CASSFYRGTSEAFF. The chain combines TRBV28 with TRBJ1-1, with D perhaps matching TRBD1 (5 bases). The CDR3 has 14 amino acids. In germline, CDR1 is MDHEN, CDR2 SYDVKM. V was trimmed by 3 bases and J by 7 bases, leaving 15 bases between them.

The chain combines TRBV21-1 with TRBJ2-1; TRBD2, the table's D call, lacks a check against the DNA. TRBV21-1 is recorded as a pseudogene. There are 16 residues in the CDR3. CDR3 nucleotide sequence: TGTGCCAGCAGCGACCACTGGGGGGGATTCTACAATGAGCAGTTCTTC. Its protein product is CASSDHWGGFYNEQFF.

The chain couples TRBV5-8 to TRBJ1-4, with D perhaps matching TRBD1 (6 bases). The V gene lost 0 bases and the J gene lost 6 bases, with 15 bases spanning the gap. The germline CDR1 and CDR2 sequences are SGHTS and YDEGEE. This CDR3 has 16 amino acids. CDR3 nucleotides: TGTGCCAGCAGCTTGGATGGTGGGGGCGCGGATGAAAAACTGTTTTTT. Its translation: CASSLDGGGADEKLFF.

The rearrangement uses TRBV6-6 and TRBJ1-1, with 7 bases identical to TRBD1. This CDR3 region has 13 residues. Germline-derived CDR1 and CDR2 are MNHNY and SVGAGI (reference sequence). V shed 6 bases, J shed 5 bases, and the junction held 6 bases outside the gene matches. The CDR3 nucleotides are TGTGCCAGCAGAAGAGACAGGGCTACTGAAGCTTTCTTT. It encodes CASRRDRATEAFF.

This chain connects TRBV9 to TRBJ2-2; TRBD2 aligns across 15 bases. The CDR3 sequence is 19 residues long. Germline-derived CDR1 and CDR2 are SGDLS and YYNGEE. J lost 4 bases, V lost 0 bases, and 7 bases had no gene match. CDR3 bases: TGTGCCAGCAGCGTAGTCGGACTAGCGGGGGGGCTAGGCACCGGGGAGCTGTTTTTT. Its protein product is CASSVVGLAGGLGTGELFF.